This T cell receptor (beta chain) was sequenced in a study of radiotherapy plus CTLA-4 blockade in lung cancer. As to this clone: Its cognate antigen is unknown.

Using immunoSEQ multiplex PCR, the repertoire was profiled, and TCRdb retains in-frame clones only, with some absent. The data show roughly 120,000 clones, about four fifths seen once. Study findings and constraints: Strongest reported response predictors: early blood clone changes and post-radiation interferon-beta.

The germline V gene has CDR1 DFQATT and CDR2 SNEGSKA (reference sequence). The CDR3 totals 10 residues. This receptor was obtained from a human donor with non-small cell lung cancer that progressed on radiotherapy plus ipilimumab. Some clones in this sample may be carry-over from other donors' samples. The rearrangement joins TRBV20-1 to TRBJ2-5; D uncertain. Specimen: peripheral blood, collected from a patient treated with radiotherapy plus ipilimumab. CDR3 coding DNA: TGCAGCCCTTTCGTGGAGACCCAGTACTTC. Translated, it gives CSPFVETQYF.